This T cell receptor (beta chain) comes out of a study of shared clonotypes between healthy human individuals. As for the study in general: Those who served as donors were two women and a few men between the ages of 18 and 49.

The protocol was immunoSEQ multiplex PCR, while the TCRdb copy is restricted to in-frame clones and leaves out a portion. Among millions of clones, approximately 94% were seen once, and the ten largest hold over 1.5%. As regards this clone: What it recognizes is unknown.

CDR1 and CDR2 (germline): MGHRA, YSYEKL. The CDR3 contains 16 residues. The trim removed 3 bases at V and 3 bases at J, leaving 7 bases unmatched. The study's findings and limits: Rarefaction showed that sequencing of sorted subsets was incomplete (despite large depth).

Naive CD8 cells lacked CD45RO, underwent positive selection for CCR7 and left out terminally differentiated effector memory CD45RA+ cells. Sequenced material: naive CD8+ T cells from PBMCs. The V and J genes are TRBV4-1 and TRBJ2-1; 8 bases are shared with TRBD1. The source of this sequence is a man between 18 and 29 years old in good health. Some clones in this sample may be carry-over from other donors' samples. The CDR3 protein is CASSHGTGGDYNEQFF. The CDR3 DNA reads TGCGCCAGCAGCCATGGTACAGGGGGAGACTACAATGAGCAGTTCTTC.